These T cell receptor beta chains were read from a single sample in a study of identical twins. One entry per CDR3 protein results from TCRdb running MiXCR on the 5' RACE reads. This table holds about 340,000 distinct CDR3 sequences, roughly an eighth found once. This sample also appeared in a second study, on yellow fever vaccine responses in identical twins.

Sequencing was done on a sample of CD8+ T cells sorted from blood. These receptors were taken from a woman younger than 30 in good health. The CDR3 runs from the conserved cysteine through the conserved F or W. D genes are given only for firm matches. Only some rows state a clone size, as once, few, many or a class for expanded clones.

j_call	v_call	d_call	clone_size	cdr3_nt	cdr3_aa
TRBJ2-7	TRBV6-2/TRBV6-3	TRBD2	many	TGTGCCAGCAGTAGTGGACTAGCGGGAGGTAGTTCCTACGAGCAGTACTTC	CASSSGLAGGSSYEQYF
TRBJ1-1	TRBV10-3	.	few	TGTGCCATCACCGGAACAGGGAACACTGAAGCTTTCTTT	CAITGTGNTEAFF
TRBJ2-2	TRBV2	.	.	TGTGCCAGCAGCCACCCCCGCGGGGCGAACACCGGGGAGCTGTTTTTT	CASSHPRGANTGELFF
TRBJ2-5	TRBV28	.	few	TGTGCCAGCAGTACGGGGAATCAAGAGACCCAGTACTTC	CASSTGNQETQYF
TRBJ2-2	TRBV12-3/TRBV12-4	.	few	TGTGCCAGCAGTTTAGGTAGCCCCGGGGAGCTGTTTTTT	CASSLGSPGELFF
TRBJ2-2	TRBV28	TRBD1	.	TGTGCCAGCAGTTTACCTATACAGGGGACCCAAAACACCGGGGAGCTGTTTTTT	CASSLPIQGTQNTGELFF
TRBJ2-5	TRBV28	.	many	TGTGCCAGCAGTTTACGGCAGGGTCCTAGGGAGACCCAGTACTTC	CASSLRQGPRETQYF
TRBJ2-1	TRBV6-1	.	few	TGTGCCAGCAGTCATACAGGCCCGCCCTCCTACAATGAGCAGTTCTTC	CASSHTGPPSYNEQFF
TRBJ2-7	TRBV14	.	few	TGTGCCAGCAGCCTCAGGACGGCCTACGAGCAGTACTTC	CASSLRTAYEQYF
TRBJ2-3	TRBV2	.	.	TGTGCCAGCAAGGTCAGGGAGTCGGATACGCAGTATTTT	CASKVRESDTQYF
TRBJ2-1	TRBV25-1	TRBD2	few	TGTGCCAGCAGTGGTAGCGGGGCCGGGCAGTTCTTC	CASSGSGAGQFF
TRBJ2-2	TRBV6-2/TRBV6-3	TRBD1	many	TGTGCCAGCAGTTCGGGACAGGGAAACACCGGGGAGCTGTTTTTT	CASSSGQGNTGELFF
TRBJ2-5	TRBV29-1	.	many	TGCAGCGGCCAGGACGAACAAGAGACCCAGTACTTC	CSGQDEQETQYF
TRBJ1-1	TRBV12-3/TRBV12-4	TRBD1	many	TGTGCCAGCACCTTGGGACAGGGCAACACTGAAGCTTTCTTT	CASTLGQGNTEAFF
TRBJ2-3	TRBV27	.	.	TGTGCCAGCAGTTTATTTGCTAGGCCAGATACGCAGTATTTT	CASSLFARPDTQYF
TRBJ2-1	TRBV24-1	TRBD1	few	TGTGCCACCAGTGATAGGACAGGATACAATGAGCAGTTCTTC	CATSDRTGYNEQFF
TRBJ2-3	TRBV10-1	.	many	TGCGCCAGCAGTGAGGAAGAGCTCGGCTTGGATACGCAGTATTTT	CASSEEELGLDTQYF
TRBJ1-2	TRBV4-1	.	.	TGCGCCAGCAGCCAAGCAATAGGGGCCTATGGCTACACCTTC	CASSQAIGAYGYTF
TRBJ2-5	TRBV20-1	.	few	TGCAGTGCTAGGGGCCGGAGTGTACGAGAGACCCAGTACTTC	CSARGRSVRETQYF
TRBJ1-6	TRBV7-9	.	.	TGTGCCAGCAGCTTAGACGCGGACCCGGTCGGCTTT	CASSLDADPVGF
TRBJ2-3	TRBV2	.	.	TGTGCCAGCCCGGGCCGCTCAGATACGCAGTATTTT	CASPGRSDTQYF
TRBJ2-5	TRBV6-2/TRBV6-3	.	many	TGTGCCAGCAGAGGGGCAGGGGAAGAGACCCAGTACTTC	CASRGAGEETQYF
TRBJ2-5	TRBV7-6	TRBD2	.	TGTGCCAGCAGCTTAGCGGCTAGCGGGAGTGGAGAGACCCAGTACTTC	CASSLAASGSGETQYF
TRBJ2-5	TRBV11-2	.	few	TGTGCCAGCAGCCCCCACCCGTACCAAGAGACCCAGTACTTC	CASSPHPYQETQYF
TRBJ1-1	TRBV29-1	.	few	TGCAGCGTTGGGGCGGGCACTGAAGCTTTCTTT	CSVGAGTEAFF
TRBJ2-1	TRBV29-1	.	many	TGCAGCGTTGCGGCTCACAGGGTTTGGGATGAGCAGTTCTTC	CSVAAHRVWDEQFF
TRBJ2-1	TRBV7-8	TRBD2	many	TGTGCCAGCAGCCCGCGGACTAGCTCCTACAATGAGCAGTTCTTC	CASSPRTSSYNEQFF
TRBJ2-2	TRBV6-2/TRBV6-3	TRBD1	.	TGTGCCACCCAATCTACCGGGACAGGGGCTCACACCGGGGAGCTGTTTTTT	CATQSTGTGAHTGELFF
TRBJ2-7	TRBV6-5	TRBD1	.	TGTGCCAGCAGTTACAGGAACAGGGGCGCCCTAGGCTACGAGCAGTACTTC	CASSYRNRGALGYEQYF
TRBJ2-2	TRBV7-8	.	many	TGTGCCAGCAGCTTACCCTTGGGTTGGGGCACCGGGGAGCTGTTTTTT	CASSLPLGWGTGELFF
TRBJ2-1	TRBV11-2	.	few	TGTGCCAGCAGCCCCAAACTAGTTATGCTTCGGAATGAGCAGTTCTTC	CASSPKLVMLRNEQFF
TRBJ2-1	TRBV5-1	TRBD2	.	TGCGCCAGCAGCATCTTAGCGGGAGGAACTTACAATGAGCAGTTCTTC	CASSILAGGTYNEQFF
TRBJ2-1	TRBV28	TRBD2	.	TGTGCCAGCAGTTTCGCTGGGCGGGAGGCCTACAATGAGCAGTTCTTC	CASSFAGREAYNEQFF
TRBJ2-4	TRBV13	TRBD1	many	TGTGCCAGCAGCCCCCGGGACAGCCAAAACATTCAGTACTTC	CASSPRDSQNIQYF
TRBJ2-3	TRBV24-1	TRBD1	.	TGTGCCACCAGTGAACAGGGGGCTACAGATACGCAGTATTTT	CATSEQGATDTQYF
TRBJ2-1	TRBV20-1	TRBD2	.	TGCAGTGCTAAAACGGGGGGGAACAATGAGCAGTTCTTC	CSAKTGGNNEQFF
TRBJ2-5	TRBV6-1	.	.	TGTGCCAGCAGTCCGACGACTGGAGCGGAGACCCAGTACTTC	CASSPTTGAETQYF
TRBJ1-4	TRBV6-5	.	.	TGTGCCAGCAGTTACTCGCCTAGACACGATGAAAAACTGTTTTTT	CASSYSPRHDEKLFF
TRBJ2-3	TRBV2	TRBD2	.	TGTGCCAGCAGTGAATATGGCGGGAGGGAATTGGGGACAGATACGCAGTATTTT	CASSEYGGRELGTDTQYF
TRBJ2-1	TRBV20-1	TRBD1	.	TGCAGTGCTAGGCAGGGGGACTACAATGAGCAGTTCTTC	CSARQGDYNEQFF
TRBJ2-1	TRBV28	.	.	TGTGCCAGCAAAATGGGAGGTGATGAGCAGTTCTTC	CASKMGGDEQFF
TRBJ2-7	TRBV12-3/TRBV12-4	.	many	TGTGCCAGCAGTTTTGGGGGCTACGAGCAGTACTTC	CASSFGGYEQYF
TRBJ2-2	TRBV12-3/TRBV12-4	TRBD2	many	TGTGCCAGCAGTAGCGGGAGTCGGAGCACCGGGGAGCTGTTTTTT	CASSSGSRSTGELFF
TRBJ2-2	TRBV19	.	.	TGTGCCAGTAGTTGGTCCCCGAACACCGGGGAGCTGTTTTTT	CASSWSPNTGELFF
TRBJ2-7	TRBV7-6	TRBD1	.	TGTGCCAGCAGCCCGAGGACAGGGGTTAACAATGAGCAGTACTTC	CASSPRTGVNNEQYF
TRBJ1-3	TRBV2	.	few	TGTGCCAGCAGTGTTGACATGTCCTCTGGAAACACCATATATTTT	CASSVDMSSGNTIYF
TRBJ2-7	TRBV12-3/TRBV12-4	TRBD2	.	TGTGCCAGCAGTATAGCGGGAGTGGAGTACGAGCAGTACTTC	CASSIAGVEYEQYF
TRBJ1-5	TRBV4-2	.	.	TGTGCCAGCAGGTGGGACAATCAGCCCCAGCATTTT	CASRWDNQPQHF
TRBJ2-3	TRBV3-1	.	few	TGTGCCAGCAGCCAATACGGGAGAGGTAAAGATACGCAGTATTTT	CASSQYGRGKDTQYF
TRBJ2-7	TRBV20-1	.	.	TGCAGTGCTAGAGATGCCGACTCCCTCACCTACGAGCAGTACTTC	CSARDADSLTYEQYF
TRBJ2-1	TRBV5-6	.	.	TGTGCCAGCAGCAACGCTCGGGACTCCGGAGGCAATGAGCAGTTCTTC	CASSNARDSGGNEQFF
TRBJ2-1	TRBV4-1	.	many	TGCGCCAGCAGCCAAGAGGGCAGGGTCGATGAGCAGTTCTTC	CASSQEGRVDEQFF
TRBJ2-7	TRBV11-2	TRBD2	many	TGTGCCAGCAGCGGGGCAATCCTAGCGGGAGCGACCACCTACGAGCAGTACTTC	CASSGAILAGATTYEQYF
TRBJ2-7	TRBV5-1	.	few	TGCGCCAGCACTTCGGGAGCTGGGTACGAGCAGTACTTC	CASTSGAGYEQYF
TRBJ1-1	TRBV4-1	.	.	TGCGCCAGCGGAGGCGGGGGCATGAACACTGAAGCTTTCTTT	CASGGGGMNTEAFF